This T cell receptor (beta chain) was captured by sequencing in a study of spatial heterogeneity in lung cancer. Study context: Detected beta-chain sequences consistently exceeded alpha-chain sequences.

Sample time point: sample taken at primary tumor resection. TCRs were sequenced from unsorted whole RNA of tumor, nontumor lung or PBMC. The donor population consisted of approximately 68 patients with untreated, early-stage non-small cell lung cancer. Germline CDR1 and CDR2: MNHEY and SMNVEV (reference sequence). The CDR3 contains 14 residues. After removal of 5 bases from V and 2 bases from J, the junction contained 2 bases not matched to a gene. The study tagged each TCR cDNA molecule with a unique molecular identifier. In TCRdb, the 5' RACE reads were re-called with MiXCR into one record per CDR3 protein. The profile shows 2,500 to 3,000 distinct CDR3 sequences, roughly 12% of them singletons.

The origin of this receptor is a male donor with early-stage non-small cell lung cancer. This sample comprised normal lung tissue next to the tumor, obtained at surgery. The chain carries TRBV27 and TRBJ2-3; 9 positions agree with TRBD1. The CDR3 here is CASSRDRATDTQYF. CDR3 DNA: TGTGCCAGCAGTCGGGACAGGGCCACAGATACGCAGTATTTT.